Below are 29 T cell receptor beta chains sequenced from a single sample in a study of blood T cell repertoires in COVID-19. Generated by immunoSEQ multiplex PCR, the TCRdb table keeps only in-frame clones and is missing some. This sample has 55,000 or so clones, with 60% to 85% found just once. Sequencing was done on a sample of peripheral blood. Source of these receptors: a man aged 60 to 75 with acute or convalescent COVID-19.

This clone has a single count. This chain uses TRBV2 with TRBJ2-1, with D possibly TRBD2 on 6 matching bases. CDR3 length equals 12 residues. From germline, CDR1 is SNHLY and CDR2 FYNNEI. V was pared by 5 bases and J by 12 bases, with 14 bases between. CDR3 sequence reads: CASSLRLDAQFF. The CDR3 nucleotides are TGTGCCAGCAGTCTCCGACTAGATGCGCAGTTCTTC.

This clone occurred once. The chain uses TRBV27 and TRBJ1-1; 7 positions agree with TRBD1. V lost 6 bases to trimming and J lost 3 bases; unmatched junction nucleotides: 7. The length of the CDR3 is 14 residues. Germline V CDR1 and CDR2: MNHEY, SMNVEV (reference sequence). In nucleotides, the CDR3 is TGTGCCAGCAGAATGGGACAGACTTACACTGAAGCTTTCTTT. It codes for CASRMGQTYTEAFF.

The rearrangement joins TRBV21-1 to TRBJ1-5. TRBV21-1 is a pseudogene locus. CDR3 length equals 13 residues. CDR3 loop: CASSKELNQPQHF. The DNA of the CDR3 is TGTGCCAGCAGCAAAGAACTCAATCAGCCCCAGCATTTT.

The chain carries TRBV6-5 and TRBJ1-1; maybe TRBD1 (5 bases). Between the trimmed V and J ends, which lost 6 bases and 4 bases, there was a span of 9 bases. Per germline, CDR1 MNHEY and CDR2 SVGAGI. This CDR3 comprises 12 residues. This CDR3 is CASSRGTTEAFF. The CDR3 DNA reads as TGTGCCAGCAGCCGGGGGACCACTGAAGCTTTCTTT.

The CDR3 is CASSSQVAGQETQYF. As DNA, the CDR3 is TGCGCCAGCAGCTCCCAGGTAGCGGGGCAAGAGACCCAGTACTTC. The rearrangement uses TRBV5-1 and TRBJ2-5; TRBD2 aligns across 8 bases. CDR3 length equals 15 residues. Germline loops: CDR1 SGHRS, CDR2 YFSETQ. With 3 bases clipped from V and 2 bases from J, the junction kept 6 bases outside the gene matches. Looking up the rest from reference TRBV5-1 and TRBJ2-5 gives the full variable domain: KAGVTQTPRYLIKTRGQQVTLSCSPISGHRSVSWYQQTPGQGLQFLFEYFSETQRNKGNFPGRFSGRQFSNSRSEMNVSTLELGDSALYLCASSSQVAGQETQYFGPGTRLLVL.

This sequence joins TRBV19 and TRBJ2-3; 7 positions agree with TRBD1. Germline V gives CDR1 LNHDA, CDR2 SQIVND (reference sequence). The V and J ends lost 8 bases and 3 bases, in that order; junction bases with no gene match: 8. The CDR3 sequence is 14 residues long. In DNA, the CDR3 is TGTGCCAGTGCCAACAGGGGAATGACAGATACGCAGTATTTT. Protein sequence: CASANRGMTDTQYF.

This clone was found once. J is TRBJ1-2 and V is TRBV11-2, with TRBD1 matching over 7 bases. The ends lost 10 bases at V and 6 bases at J; junction bases unmatched: 8. The germline CDR1 and CDR2 sequences are SGHAT and FQNNGV. CDR3 size: 12 residues. The CDR3 sequence is CAITLGGDGYTF. CDR3 nucleotide sequence: TGTGCCATTACCCTAGGGGGCGATGGCTACACCTTC.

V and J are TRBV11-3 and TRBJ2-2; tentatively, D is TRBD1 (5 bases). This CDR3 is 16 amino acids long. The germline V gene has CDR1 SGHNT and CDR2 YENEEA. Trimming left V 3 bases short and J 0 bases short, with 11 bases between. CDR3 bases: TGTGCCAGCAGCTTCATGGGGCTGTCGAACACCGGGGAGCTGTTTTTT. Its translation is CASSFMGLSNTGELFF.

The chain employs TRBV10-3 and TRBJ1-1; a possible D gene is TRBD1 (6 bases). CDR1 is ENHRY, CDR2 SYGVKD, per germline. The CDR3 is made up of 13 amino acids. V was trimmed by 4 bases and J by 2 bases, leaving 8 bases between them. The CDR3 here is CAISVQGNTEAFF. DNA for the CDR3: TGTGCCATCAGTGTACAGGGAAACACTGAAGCTTTCTTT.

This clone came up once. J is TRBJ1-1 and V is TRBV29-1; D possibly corresponds to TRBD1 (6 bases). The CDR3 extends over 13 amino acids. In germline, CDR1 is SQVTM, CDR2 ANQGSEA. V lost 7 bases to trimming and J lost 0 bases, with 12 bases between them. The chain's CDR3 is CSGQEPLNTEAFF. CDR3 bases: TGCAGCGGACAGGAGCCACTGAACACTGAAGCTTTCTTT.

The chain has TRBV20-1 and TRBJ1-2; D possibly corresponds to TRBD1 (5 bases). Germline CDR1 is DFQATT and CDR2 is SNEGSKA (reference sequence). V lost 6 bases to trimming and J lost 8 bases, with 13 bases between them. This CDR3 spans 11 amino acids. The CDR3 DNA is TGCAGTGCCGGAGGGGCTGAGGGCTACACCTTC. Translation: CSAGGAEGYTF.

V usage is TRBV5-1 and J usage is TRBJ1-1, with 8 positions matching TRBD1. The CDR3 runs 17 residues. Germline V gene data show CDR1 as SGHRS and CDR2 as YFSETQ. J gave up 1 base and V 5 bases, and 13 bases lay outside the gene matches. CDR3 coding DNA: TGCGCCAGCAGACCTACCGACAGGGGACGGGGGAACACTGAAGCTTTCTTT. Protein: CASRPTDRGRGNTEAFF.

The chain links TRBV28 to TRBJ2-7; weak D call: TRBD2 (6 bases). The CDR3 runs to 14 residues. The ends were cut back, 7 bases at V and 3 bases at J, with 16 bases in the middle. Germline assignment: CDR1 MDHEN and CDR2 SYDVKM. CDR3 sequence (DNA): TGTGCCAGCACCTTGGGGCCCGGGAGCTACGAGCAGTACTTC. Residues: CASTLGPGSYEQYF.

In its sample, this clone was seen a few times. The chain is built from TRBV11-2 and TRBJ1-1; D not resolved. Trimming stripped 1 base from V and 1 base from J, with 10 bases between. The CDR3 loop spans 15 amino acids. Germline values: CDR1 SGHAT, CDR2 FQNNGV. CDR3 sequence: CASSLVPGRNTEAFF. DNA of the CDR3: TGTGCCAGCAGCTTAGTTCCGGGAAGGAACACTGAAGCTTTCTTT.

The genes are TRBV21-1 and TRBJ2-2; no DNA check was done on the table's D call, TRBD2. TRBV21-1 is annotated as a pseudogene. This CDR3 contains 17 residues. Written as DNA, the CDR3 is TGTGCCAGCAGCAAATCGAGGCTAGCGGGAAATACCGGGGAGCTGTTTTTT. Protein: CASSKSRLAGNTGELFF.

The V call is TRBV18, the J call TRBJ2-1; D gene unclear. Trimming stripped 1 base from V and 10 bases from J, with 11 bases between. The length of the CDR3 is 13 residues. Germline CDR1 and CDR2: KGHSH and LQKENI. CDR3 in DNA: TGTGCCAGCTCACCACAAGTTGACGGGGAGCAGTTCTTC. It translates to CASSPQVDGEQFF.

The chain has TRBV7-3 and TRBJ2-3, with 9 bases that match TRBD2. The CDR3 has 14 amino acids. With 4 bases clipped from V and 5 bases from J, the junction kept 4 bases outside the gene matches. Germline V gene data show CDR1 as SGHTA and CDR2 as FQGTGA. CDR3 amino acids: CASSSGLAIDTQYF. CDR3 in DNA: TGTGCCAGCAGCTCTGGACTAGCGATAGATACGCAGTATTTT.

The chain carries TRBV10-3 and TRBJ2-7, with a weak D call TRBD2 (5 bases). The CDR3 has 14 residues. Germline V gene lookup returns CDR1 ENHRY and CDR2 SYGVKD. V was shortened by 2 bases and J by 3 bases, with 11 bases between the two germline ends. The CDR3 loop is CAISEGNSGYEQYF. The CDR3 DNA sequence: TGTGCCATCAGTGAGGGGAACAGCGGCTACGAGCAGTACTTC.

The chain joins TRBV5-1 to TRBJ2-4; 7 nucleotides agree with TRBD1. The CDR3 covers 18 residues. Trimming at V came to 3 bases and at J to 3 bases, leaving 15 bases not matched to a gene. CDR1 SGHRS and CDR2 YFSETQ come from the germline V gene. DNA for the CDR3: TGCGCCAGCAGCTCCCCTGAAGACAGGGAAGGGCACAAAAACATTCAGTACTTC. This gives the protein CASSSPEDREGHKNIQYF.

The chain links TRBV29-1 to TRBJ1-2; D uncertain. There are 12 residues in the CDR3. The germline V gene encodes CDR1 SQVTM and CDR2 ANQGSEA. Trimming shortened V by 7 bases and J by 2 bases, and 11 bases separated the two germline ends. CDR3 DNA: TGCAGCGCCGGTCCGGTAAACTATGGCTACACCTTC. This translates into CSAGPVNYGYTF.

This chain connects TRBV24-1 to TRBJ2-3, with TRBD1 matching over 12 bases. Germline loops: CDR1 KGHDR, CDR2 SFDVKD. V lost 5 bases to trimming and J lost 5 bases; unmatched junction nucleotides: 7. The CDR3 has 16 amino acids. The CDR3 DNA follows: TGTGCCACCAGTGGTGGGGACAGGGGGCGCGAAGATACGCAGTATTTT. It translates to CATSGGDRGREDTQYF.

The chain couples TRBV7-3 to TRBJ2-5; possible D gene TRBD2, 6 bases. Germline CDR1 reads SGHTA; CDR2 reads FQGTGA. The CDR3 is 13 residues long. V was cut by 5 bases and J by 2 bases, with 9 bases left in between. CDR3 residues: CASSPGRQETQYF. The DNA of the CDR3 is TGTGCCAGCAGCCCTGGGAGGCAAGAGACCCAGTACTTC.

The CDR3 sequence: CATSDLKRGWAGELFF. DNA of the CDR3: TGTGCCACCAGTGATTTGAAGCGGGGGTGGGCCGGGGAGCTGTTTTTT. The chain is built from TRBV24-1 and TRBJ2-2; 8 bases map to TRBD2. The CDR3 extends over 16 amino acids. Germline CDR1 and CDR2: KGHDR and SFDVKD. V dropped 0 bases and J dropped 6; count of bases not matched to a gene: 5.

The chain links TRBV29-1 to TRBJ2-3, with TRBD1 identical over 9 bases. CDR1 SQVTM and CDR2 ANQGSEA come from the germline V gene. With V trimmed by 4 bases and J by 0 bases, 5 bases remained unmatched. This CDR3 contains 15 residues. In nucleotides, the CDR3 is TGCAGCGTTGTGGACAGGGGTCAAAGCACAGATACGCAGTATTTT. As protein: CSVVDRGQSTDTQYF.

V and J are TRBV2 and TRBJ1-1; D call uncertain. This CDR3 is 14 amino acids long. Germline V lookup: CDR1 SNHLY, CDR2 FYNNEI. The ends were cut back, 3 bases at V and 2 bases at J, with 10 bases in the middle. Written as DNA, the CDR3 is TGTGCCAGCAGTGAGTACGGTCTTAACACTGAAGCTTTCTTT. Its translation: CASSEYGLNTEAFF.

This clone was observed a single time. The chain combines TRBV7-8 with TRBJ2-2, with no clear D. V was clipped by 0 bases and J by 5 bases, with 7 bases between them. The CDR3 runs to 14 residues. In germline, CDR1 is SGHVS, CDR2 FQNEAQ. The chain's CDR3 is CASSLARRTGELFF. The CDR3 bases are TGTGCCAGCAGCTTAGCAAGGCGGACCGGGGAGCTGTTTTTT.

This chain uses TRBV4-1 with TRBJ2-1; 8 positions agree with TRBD1. V shed 1 base and J 4 bases; nucleotides not matched to a gene: 3. Per germline, CDR1 MGHRA and CDR2 YSYEKL. The CDR3 is 15 amino acids. CDR3 sequence reads: CASSQAGTGYNEQFF. The DNA for the CDR3 is TGCGCCAGCAGCCAAGCCGGGACAGGATACAATGAGCAGTTCTTC.

V is TRBV5-1 and J is TRBJ2-7; 7 nucleotides align to TRBD1. This CDR3 spans 13 amino acids. CDR1 is SGHRS, CDR2 YFSETQ, per germline. V trimming: 3 bases; J trimming: 4 bases; junction bases outside the gene matches: 4. The CDR3 DNA sequence: TGCGCCAGCAGCTCCCCGGGACAGTACGAGCAGTACTTC. This encodes CASSSPGQYEQYF.

The genes are TRBV27 and TRBJ1-1, with D possibly matching TRBD1 (6 bases). The CDR3 totals 13 residues. Trimming took off 5 bases at V and 3 bases at J, with 10 bases between the two ends. Germline loops: CDR1 MNHEY, CDR2 SMNVEV (reference sequence). The CDR3 bases are TGTGCCAGCAGTGCGGGGGCGGACACTGAAGCTTTCTTT. This translates into CASSAGADTEAFF.